The 9 T cell receptor beta chains below were found in one sample sequenced in a study of T cells in Graves' hyperthyroidism and ophthalmopathy. RNA transcripts gave rise to amplified TCR beta CDR3 regions. Primed by the HTBI set, a first-round RT-PCR was run on the TCR CDR3. In TCRdb, the multiplex PCR reads were re-called with MiXCR into one record per CDR3 protein. The table has around 340,000 distinct CDR3 sequences, about 20% seen once. Sequencing was carried out using blood. The receptors were gathered from a woman aged 50 to 60 with Graves' hyperthyroidism.

In its sample, this clonotype was seen many times. The genes are TRBV20-1 and TRBJ1-1, with a possible D match to TRBD1 (5 bases). V lost 1 base and J lost 0, with 9 bases in between. This CDR3 comprises 14 residues. CDR1 and CDR2 (germline): DFQATT, SNEGSKA (reference sequence). In DNA, the CDR3 is TGCAGTGCTAGAGTTGGGGGGGTGAACACTGAAGCTTTCTTT. Translation: CSARVGGVNTEAFF.

The chain links TRBV6-1 to TRBJ2-1; 9 nucleotides match TRBD1. V was clipped by 6 bases and J by 0 bases; unmatched bases: 3. CDR1 MNHNS and CDR2 SASEGT come from the germline V gene. The CDR3 spans 15 residues. This CDR3 reads CASRGTGRSYNEQFF. Here the CDR3 DNA reads TGTGCCAGCAGGGGGACAGGGCGCTCCTACAATGAGCAGTTCTTC.

The gene calls are TRBV5-1 and TRBJ1-1; no clear D gene. CDR3 size: 14 residues. Trimming removed 0 bases from V and 1 base from J, with 7 bases in between. Germline V lookup: CDR1 SGHRS, CDR2 YFSETQ. The CDR3 bases are TGCGCCAGCAGCTTGGGGGCCAGGAACACTGAAGCTTTCTTT. This translates into CASSLGARNTEAFF.

The table lists this clonotype with many counts. The chain links TRBV3-1 to TRBJ2-2; D uncertain. Trimming cost V 4 bases and J 7 bases, with 7 bases left between them. CDR1 and CDR2 (germline): LGHDT, YNNKEL (reference sequence). This CDR3 has 12 amino acids. CDR3 coding DNA: TGTGCCAGCAGCCCAAGGATCGGGGAGCTGTTTTTT. Translating it yields CASSPRIGELFF.

This clonotype has ten or more counts. The rearrangement uses TRBV2 and TRBJ1-2; perhaps TRBD1 as D (5 bases). There are 13 residues in the CDR3. Germline V lookup: CDR1 SNHLY, CDR2 FYNNEI. Trimming cost V 6 bases and J 4 bases, with 12 bases left between them. CDR3 nucleotide sequence: TGTGCCAGCAGCGTCAGAGGGACCTATGGCTACACCTTC. It is translated as CASSVRGTYGYTF.

In its sample, this clonotype was seen many times. This chain connects TRBV6-5 to TRBJ1-2; the match to TRBD1 covers 9 bases. CDR3 length equals 15 residues. Unmatched junction bases numbered 6, after V lost 2 bases and J lost 5 bases. In germline, CDR1 is MNHEY, CDR2 SVGAGI. CDR3 in DNA: TGTGCCAGCAGTTACACAGGGGGCGCTTATTATGGCTACACCTTC. This encodes CASSYTGGAYYGYTF.

V gene TRBV20-1 combines with J gene TRBJ2-7; either TRBD1 or TRBD2 may supply D (5 bases each). Trimming removed 7 bases at V and 5 bases at J, with 18 bases between. The germline V gene encodes CDR1 DFQATT and CDR2 SNEGSKA (reference sequence). CDR3 length: 13 amino acids. CDR3 protein: CSGWWERGDEQYV. DNA for the CDR3: TGCAGTGGCTGGTGGGAAAGAGGGGACGAGCAGTACGTC.

This clonotype was counted a few times. The chain recombines TRBV20-1 with TRBJ2-1, with 9 nucleotides matching TRBD2. V gave up 0 bases and J gave up 10 bases; unmatched junction bases: 10. Germline V gives CDR1 DFQATT, CDR2 SNEGSKA (reference sequence). The CDR3 is 15 amino acids. The DNA of the CDR3 is TGCAGTGCTAGAGATCGGGGACTAGCCTCGGGCGAGCAGTTCTTC. Encoded protein: CSARDRGLASGEQFF.

This clonotype has a single count. As DNA, the CDR3 is TGTGCCAGCAGGCCTTTAGCGAGAAAAGGGGACACCGGGGAGCTGTTTTTT. Translation: CASRPLARKGDTGELFF. This chain joins TRBV6-1 and TRBJ2-2; D may match TRBD1 or TRBD2 (5 bases each). Germline V gene data show CDR1 as MNHNS and CDR2 as SASEGT. There are 17 residues in the CDR3. Trimming took 6 bases from V and 3 from J, leaving 20 bases between them.